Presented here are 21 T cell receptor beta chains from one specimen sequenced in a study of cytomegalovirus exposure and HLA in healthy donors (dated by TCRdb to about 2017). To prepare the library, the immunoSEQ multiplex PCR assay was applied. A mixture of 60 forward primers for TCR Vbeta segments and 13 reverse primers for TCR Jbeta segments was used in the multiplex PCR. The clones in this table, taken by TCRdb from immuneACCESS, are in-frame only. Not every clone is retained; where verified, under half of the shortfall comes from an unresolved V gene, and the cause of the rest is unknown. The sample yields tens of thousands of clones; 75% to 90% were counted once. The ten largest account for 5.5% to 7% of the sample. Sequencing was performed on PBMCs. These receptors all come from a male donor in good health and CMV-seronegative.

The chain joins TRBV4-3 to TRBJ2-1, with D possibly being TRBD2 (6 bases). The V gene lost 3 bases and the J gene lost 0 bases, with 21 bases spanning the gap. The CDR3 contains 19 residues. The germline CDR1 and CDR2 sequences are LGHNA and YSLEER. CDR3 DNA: TGCGCCAGCAGCCAGGCTTGGGCTTCTCTCGGGAGCTCCTACAATGAGCAGTTCTTC. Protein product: CASSQAWASLGSSYNEQFF.

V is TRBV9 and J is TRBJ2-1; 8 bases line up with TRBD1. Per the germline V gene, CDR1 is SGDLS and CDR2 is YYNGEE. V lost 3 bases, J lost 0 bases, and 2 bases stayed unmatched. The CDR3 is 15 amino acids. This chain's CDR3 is CASSARGHSYNEQFF. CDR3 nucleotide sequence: TGTGCCAGCAGCGCCAGGGGGCACTCCTACAATGAGCAGTTCTTC.

The CDR3 DNA follows: TGTGCCAGCAGCCGACTAGAGGTAGGCAGCACTGAAGCTTTCTTT. The encoded protein is CASSRLEVGSTEAFF. The J gene is TRBJ1-1, the V gene TRBV11-2; D remains ambiguous. Germline V CDR1 and CDR2: SGHAT, FQNNGV. This CDR3 contains 15 residues. Trimming cost V 5 bases and J 4 bases, with 17 bases left between them.

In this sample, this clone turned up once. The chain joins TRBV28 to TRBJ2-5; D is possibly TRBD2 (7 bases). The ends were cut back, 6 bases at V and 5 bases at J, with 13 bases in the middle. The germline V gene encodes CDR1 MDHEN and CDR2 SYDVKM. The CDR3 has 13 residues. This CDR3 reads CASRLQGGETQYF. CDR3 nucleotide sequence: TGTGCCAGCAGACTACAGGGAGGGGAGACCCAGTACTTC. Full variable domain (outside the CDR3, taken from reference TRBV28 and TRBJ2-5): DVKVTQSSRYLVKRTGEKVFLECVQDMDHENMFWYRQDPGLGLRLIYFSYDVKMKEKGDIPEGYSVSREKKERFSLILESASTNQTSMYLCASRLQGGETQYFGPGTRLLVL.

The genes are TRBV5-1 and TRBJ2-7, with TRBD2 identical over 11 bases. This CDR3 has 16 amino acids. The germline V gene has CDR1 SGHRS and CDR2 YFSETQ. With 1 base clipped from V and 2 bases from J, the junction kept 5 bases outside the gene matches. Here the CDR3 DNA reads TGCGCCAGCAGCTTGAATCCTAGCGGGAGGCCCTACGAGCAGTACTTC. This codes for CASSLNPSGRPYEQYF.

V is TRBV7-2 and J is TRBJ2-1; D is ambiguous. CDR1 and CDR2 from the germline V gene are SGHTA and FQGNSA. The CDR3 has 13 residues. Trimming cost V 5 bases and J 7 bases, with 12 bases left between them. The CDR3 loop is CASSLTPRNEQFF. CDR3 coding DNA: TGTGCCAGCAGCCTCACCCCACGGAATGAGCAGTTCTTC.

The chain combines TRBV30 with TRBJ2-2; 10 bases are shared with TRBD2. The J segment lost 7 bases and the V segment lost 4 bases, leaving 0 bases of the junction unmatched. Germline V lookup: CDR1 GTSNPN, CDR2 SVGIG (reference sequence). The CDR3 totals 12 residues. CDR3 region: CAWTSGGGELFF. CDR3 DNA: TGTGCCTGGACTAGCGGGGGCGGGGAGCTGTTTTTT. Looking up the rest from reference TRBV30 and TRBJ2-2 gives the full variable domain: SQTIHQWPATLVQPVGSPLSLECTVEGTSNPNLYWYRQAAGRGLQLLFYSVGIGQISSEVPQNLSASRPQDRQFILSSKKLLLSDSGFYLCAWTSGGGELFFGEGSRLTVL.

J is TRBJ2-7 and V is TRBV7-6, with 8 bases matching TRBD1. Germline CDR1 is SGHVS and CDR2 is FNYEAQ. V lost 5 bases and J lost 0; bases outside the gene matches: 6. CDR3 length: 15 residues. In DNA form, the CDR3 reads TGTGCCAGCAGCCCTACAGGGGGATCCTCCTACGAGCAGTACTTC. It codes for CASSPTGGSSYEQYF.

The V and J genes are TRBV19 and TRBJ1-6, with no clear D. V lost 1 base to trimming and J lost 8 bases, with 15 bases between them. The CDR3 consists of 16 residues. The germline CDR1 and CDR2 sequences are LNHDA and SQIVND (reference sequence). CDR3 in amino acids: CASSIASGAFHSPLHF. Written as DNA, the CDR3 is TGTGCCAGTAGTATAGCAAGCGGCGCTTTTCATTCACCCCTCCACTTT.

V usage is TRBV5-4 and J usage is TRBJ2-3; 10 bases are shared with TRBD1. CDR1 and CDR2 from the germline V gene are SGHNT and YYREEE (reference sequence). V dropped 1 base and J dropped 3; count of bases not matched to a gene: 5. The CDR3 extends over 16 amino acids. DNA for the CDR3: TGTGCCAGCAGCTTGAAAGGGACAGGGGCTACAGATACGCAGTATTTT. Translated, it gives CASSLKGTGATDTQYF.

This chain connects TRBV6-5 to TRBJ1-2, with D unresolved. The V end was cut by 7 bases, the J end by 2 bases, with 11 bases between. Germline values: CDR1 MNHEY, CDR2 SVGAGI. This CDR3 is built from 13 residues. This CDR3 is CASTARRNYGYTF. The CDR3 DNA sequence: TGTGCCAGCACCGCCAGAAGAAACTATGGCTACACCTTC.

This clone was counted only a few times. CDR3 sequence reads: CASSPARGSGNTIYF. The DNA of the CDR3 is TGCGCCAGCAGCCCCGCTCGAGGGTCTGGAAACACCATATATTTT. This chain connects TRBV5-1 to TRBJ1-3; D is uncertain. Per germline, CDR1 SGHRS and CDR2 YFSETQ. This CDR3 comprises 15 residues. Trimming cost V 4 bases and J 1 base, with 12 bases left between them.

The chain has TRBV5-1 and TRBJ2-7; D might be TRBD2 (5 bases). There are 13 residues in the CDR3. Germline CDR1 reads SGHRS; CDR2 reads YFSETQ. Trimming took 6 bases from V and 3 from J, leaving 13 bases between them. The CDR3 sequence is CASKEGPNYEQYF. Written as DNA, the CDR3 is TGCGCCAGCAAAGAGGGTCCGAACTACGAGCAGTACTTC.

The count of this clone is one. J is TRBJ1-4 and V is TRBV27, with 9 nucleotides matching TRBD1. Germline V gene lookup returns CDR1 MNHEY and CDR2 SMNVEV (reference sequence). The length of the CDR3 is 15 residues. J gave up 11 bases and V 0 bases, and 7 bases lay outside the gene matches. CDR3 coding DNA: TGTGCCAGCAGTTTATCGCCGACAGGGGGTTGGAAACTGTTTTTT. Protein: CASSLSPTGGWKLFF.

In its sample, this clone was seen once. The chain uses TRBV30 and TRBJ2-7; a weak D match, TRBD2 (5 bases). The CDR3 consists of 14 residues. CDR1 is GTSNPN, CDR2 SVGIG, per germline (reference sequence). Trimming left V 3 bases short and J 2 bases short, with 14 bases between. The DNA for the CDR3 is TGTGCCTGGAGCCCTATAGGACTCCCCTACGAGCAGTACTTC. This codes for CAWSPIGLPYEQYF.

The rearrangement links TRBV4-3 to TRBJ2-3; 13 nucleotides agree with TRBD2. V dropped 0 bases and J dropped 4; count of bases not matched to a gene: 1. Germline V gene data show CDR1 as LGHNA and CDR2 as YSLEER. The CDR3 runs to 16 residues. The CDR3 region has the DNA TGCGCCAGCAGCCAAGAACTAGCGGGAGGGCCAGATACGCAGTATTTT. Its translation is CASSQELAGGPDTQYF.

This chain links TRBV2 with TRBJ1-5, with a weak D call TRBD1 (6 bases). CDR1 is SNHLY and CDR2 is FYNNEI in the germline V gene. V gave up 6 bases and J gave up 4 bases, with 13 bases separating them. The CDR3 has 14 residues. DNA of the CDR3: TGTGCCAGCAGCTTCGGGACACAAAATCAGCCCCAGCATTTT. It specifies CASSFGTQNQPQHF.

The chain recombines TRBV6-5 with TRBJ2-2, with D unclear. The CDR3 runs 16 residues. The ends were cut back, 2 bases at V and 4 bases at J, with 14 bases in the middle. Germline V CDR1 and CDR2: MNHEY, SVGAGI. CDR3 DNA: TGTGCCAGCAGTTACAGCCCTCCTGCATCCACCGGGGAGCTGTTTTTT. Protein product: CASSYSPPASTGELFF.

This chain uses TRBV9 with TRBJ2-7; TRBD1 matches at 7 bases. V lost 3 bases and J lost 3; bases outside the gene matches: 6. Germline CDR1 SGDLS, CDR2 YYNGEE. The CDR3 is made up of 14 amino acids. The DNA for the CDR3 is TGTGCCAGCAGCGCCGGGACAGAGATCTACGAGCAGTACTTC. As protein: CASSAGTEIYEQYF. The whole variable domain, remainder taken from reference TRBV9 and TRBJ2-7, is DSGVTQTPKHLITATGQRVTLRCSPRSGDLSVYWYQQSLDQGLQFLIQYYNGEERAKGNILERFSAQQFPDLHSELNLSSLELGDSALYFCASSAGTEIYEQYFGPGTRLTVT.

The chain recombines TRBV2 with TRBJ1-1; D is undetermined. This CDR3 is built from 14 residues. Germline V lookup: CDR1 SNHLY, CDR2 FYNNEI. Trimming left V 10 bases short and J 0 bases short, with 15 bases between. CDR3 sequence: CATPTRTVNTEAFF. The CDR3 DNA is TGTGCCACCCCGACAAGGACTGTGAACACTGAAGCTTTCTTT.

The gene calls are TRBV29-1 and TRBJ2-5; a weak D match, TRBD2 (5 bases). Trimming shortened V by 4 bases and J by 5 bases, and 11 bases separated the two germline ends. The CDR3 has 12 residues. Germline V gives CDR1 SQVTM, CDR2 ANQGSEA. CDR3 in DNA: TGCAGCGTTGTTGGGAGAGGGGAGACCCAGTACTTC. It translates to CSVVGRGETQYF.